The next 18 T cell receptor beta chains were all read from a single sample in a study of blood T cell repertoires in COVID-19. Generated by immunoSEQ multiplex PCR, the TCRdb table keeps only in-frame clones and is missing some. The sample includes over 300,000 clones, around 90% of them seen just once. The sequenced sample consisted of peripheral blood. The receptors stem from a man between 18 and 29 years old with active or convalescent COVID-19.

CDR3 coding DNA: TGTGCCAGCAGCCAAGATTGCGCGGTCTATGGCTACACCTTC. This gives the protein CASSQDCAVYGYTF. The J gene is TRBJ1-2, the V gene TRBV3-1 (or the pseudogene TRBV3-2), with unresolved D. V lost 0 bases to trimming and J lost 4 bases, with 9 bases between them. The CDR3 runs 14 residues. Germline-derived CDR1 and CDR2 are LGHDT and YNNKEL (reference sequence).

The rearrangement joins TRBV7-9 to TRBJ2-3, with 8 bases aligning to TRBD2. This CDR3 is built from 15 residues. V was pared by 4 bases and J by 6 bases, with 9 bases of the junction left unmatched. Germline V lookup: CDR1 SEHNR, CDR2 FQNEAQ (reference sequence). CDR3 residues: CASSSTSGSWDTQYF. Written as DNA, the CDR3 is TGTGCCAGCAGCTCCACCAGCGGGAGTTGGGATACGCAGTATTTT.

The J gene is TRBJ1-1, the V gene TRBV10-3, with D perhaps TRBD1 (6 bases). Between the trimmed V and J ends, which lost 4 bases and 3 bases, there was a span of 15 bases. The CDR3 has 15 residues. Germline CDR1 reads ENHRY; CDR2 reads SYGVKD. The CDR3 sequence: CAISADRIRDTEAFF. CDR3 DNA sequence: TGTGCCATCAGTGCCGACAGGATCCGGGACACTGAAGCTTTCTTT.

The chain carries TRBV7-6 and TRBJ1-5, with D perhaps TRBD1 (5 bases). The ends were cut back, 1 base at V and 7 bases at J, with 23 bases in the middle. Looked up from germline, CDR1 is SGHVS and CDR2 is FNYEAQ. CDR3 length equals 18 residues. The CDR3 coding sequence is TGTGCCAGCAGCTTAGTAAGGGGAGGATTAGGCCTCAGCCAGCCCCAGCATTTT. It specifies CASSLVRGGLGLSQPQHF.

This chain joins TRBV7-2 and TRBJ2-7; 11 nucleotides align to TRBD1. The CDR3 covers 14 residues. CDR1 and CDR2 from the germline V gene are SGHTA and FQGNSA. V trimming: 5 bases; J trimming: 4 bases; junction bases outside the gene matches: 4. The CDR3 DNA follows: TGTGCCAGCAGCGAACGGGACAGGGGGTACGAGCAGTACTTC. Protein sequence: CASSERDRGYEQYF.

The chain links TRBV25-1 to TRBJ2-3; 8 bases match TRBD2. CDR3 length: 15 amino acids. The germline V gene encodes CDR1 MGHDK and CDR2 SYGVNS. The trim removed 1 base at V and 6 bases at J, leaving 6 bases unmatched. CDR3 coding DNA: TGTGCCAGCAGTGAATCCAGCGGGGGAATGGATACGCAGTATTTT. It specifies CASSESSGGMDTQYF. The full variable domain, in which reference TRBV25-1 and TRBJ2-3 provide the parts outside the CDR3, is EADIYQTPRYLVIGTGKKITLECSQTMGHDKMYWYQQDPGMELHLIHYSYGVNSTEKGDLSSESTVSRIRTEHFPLTLESARPSHTSQYLCASSESSGGMDTQYFGPGTRLTVL.

The rearrangement links TRBV28 to TRBJ2-7; D gene unclear. Looked up from germline, CDR1 is MDHEN and CDR2 is SYDVKM. The length of the CDR3 is 16 residues. Trimming removed 5 bases at V and 3 bases at J, with 20 bases between. The CDR3 DNA follows: TGTGCCAGCAGTCCCAGACAACGGTCCGGATACTACGAGCAGTACTTC. Protein sequence: CASSPRQRSGYYEQYF.

The chain recombines TRBV10-3 with TRBJ2-3; a possible D gene is TRBD2 (5 bases). The CDR3 covers 12 residues. Germline values: CDR1 ENHRY, CDR2 SYGVKD. Trimming removed 9 bases from V and 0 bases from J, with 7 bases in between. CDR3 amino acids: CAMSGSTDTQYF. CDR3 bases: TGTGCCATGAGCGGTAGCACAGATACGCAGTATTTT.

The chain uses TRBV28 and TRBJ1-5, with 8 positions matching TRBD1. In germline, CDR1 is MDHEN, CDR2 SYDVKM. J was trimmed by 0 bases and V by 6 bases; bases with no gene match: 10. The CDR3 loop spans 17 amino acids. CDR3 nucleotides: TGTGCCAGCAGGGAAGGACAGGGCCCGGATAGCAATCAGCCCCAGCATTTT. As protein: CASREGQGPDSNQPQHF. Supplemented by reference TRBV28 and TRBJ1-5, the full variable domain reads DVKVTQSSRYLVKRTGEKVFLECVQDMDHENMFWYRQDPGLGLRLIYFSYDVKMKEKGDIPEGYSVSREKKERFSLILESASTNQTSMYLCASREGQGPDSNQPQHFGDGTRLSIL.

The rearrangement joins TRBV7-2 to TRBJ2-1, with 11 bases lining up with TRBD2. The V segment lost 7 bases and the J segment 8 bases; nucleotides outside the gene matches: 10. The CDR3 is 15 residues long. CDR1 is SGHTA and CDR2 is FQGNSA in the germline V gene. Here the CDR3 reads CASTLAGGLADEQFF. In DNA form, the CDR3 reads TGTGCCAGCACCCTAGCGGGAGGCCTTGCCGATGAGCAGTTCTTC.

The V call is TRBV5-1, the J call TRBJ2-7, with no clear D. V was cut by 4 bases and J by 7 bases, with 15 bases left in between. The CDR3 is made up of 13 amino acids. Germline CDR1 is SGHRS and CDR2 is YFSETQ. The CDR3 nucleotides are TGCGCCAGCAGCCCCTGGTCCCCGGTAGAGCAGTACTTC. Translating it yields CASSPWSPVEQYF.

This chain links TRBV29-1 with TRBJ2-1, with D possibly matching TRBD2 (6 bases). The CDR3 length is 12 residues. The germline V and J ends were trimmed by 7 bases and 3 bases, with 10 bases remaining between them. Germline V lookup: CDR1 SQVTM, CDR2 ANQGSEA. DNA for the CDR3: TGCAGCGGGGGACTTGACTACAATGAGCAGTTCTTC. It translates to CSGGLDYNEQFF.

This clone has a single count. The chain employs TRBV6-5 and TRBJ2-7; TRBD2 is a possible D gene (5 bases). Trimming removed 7 bases at V and 2 bases at J, with 12 bases between. CDR3 length: 13 amino acids. Germline assignment: CDR1 MNHEY and CDR2 SVGAGI. The CDR3 DNA follows: TGTGCCAGCACCACCCCGGGGACCTACGAGCAGTACTTC. Translated, it gives CASTTPGTYEQYF.

This rearrangement joins TRBV3-1 (or the pseudogene TRBV3-2) to TRBJ1-1; TRBD1 might be the D (5 bases). The CDR3 consists of 14 residues. V was shortened by 0 bases and J by 3 bases, with 8 bases between the two germline ends. Germline CDR1 is LGHDT and CDR2 is YNNKEL (reference sequence). The CDR3 is CASSQDSGYTEAFF. DNA of the CDR3: TGTGCCAGCAGCCAAGATTCAGGGTACACTGAAGCTTTCTTT.

The chain links TRBV3-1 (or the pseudogene TRBV3-2) to TRBJ1-1; 8 bases are shared with TRBD1. Losses at the gene ends were 4 bases for V and 6 bases for J; bases not matched to a gene: 10. CDR1 is LGHDT, CDR2 YNNKEL, per germline (reference sequence). CDR3 length: 15 amino acids. The CDR3 bases are TGTGCCAGCAGCCCCAACGCAGGGGGCGCCGCTGAAGCTTTCTTT. It translates to CASSPNAGGAAEAFF.

The chain uses TRBV4-1 and TRBJ1-5, with TRBD1 matching 8 bases. The CDR3 is 16 residues long. Germline V gene lookup returns CDR1 MGHRA and CDR2 YSYEKL. Losses at the gene ends were 0 bases for V and 4 bases for J; bases not matched to a gene: 5. The CDR3 coding sequence is TGCGCCAGCAGCCAAGACCAGGACAGGGCAAATCAGCCCCAGCATTTT. As protein: CASSQDQDRANQPQHF.

This clone has more than one count but fewer than ten. J is TRBJ2-2 and V is TRBV25-1, with D perhaps TRBD2 (6 bases). Per germline, CDR1 MGHDK and CDR2 SYGVNS. V lost 5 bases and J lost 6, with 10 bases in between. The CDR3 has 13 residues. This CDR3 is CASSKRAPGELFF. Here the CDR3 DNA reads TGTGCCAGCAGTAAGCGGGCTCCCGGGGAGCTGTTTTTT.

The chain uses TRBV2 and TRBJ1-2, with 8 bases aligning to TRBD1. V lost 9 bases, J lost 0 bases, and 6 bases stayed unmatched. CDR1 SNHLY and CDR2 FYNNEI come from the germline V gene. The CDR3 runs to 14 residues. The DNA of the CDR3 is TGTGCCAGTGACCACAGGGGGTCTAACTATGGCTACACCTTC. Its protein product is CASDHRGSNYGYTF.